A single sample gave rise to the 13 T cell receptor beta chains below, sequenced in a study of blood T cell repertoires in COVID-19. Profiling relied on immunoSEQ multiplex PCR, and the TCRdb table lists in-frame clones only, not all of them. The table has 140,000 to 150,000 clones, 80% seen once. Sequenced: peripheral blood. Receptors were obtained from a woman aged 50 to 60 with acute or convalescent COVID-19.

A single count supports this clone. The chain links TRBV6-5 to TRBJ1-1; D not certain. Germline V gene data show CDR1 as MNHEY and CDR2 as SVGAGI. V lost 2 bases and J 11 bases, leaving 12 bases between the germline ends. The CDR3 runs to 12 residues. Here the CDR3 DNA reads TGTGCCAGCAGTTACGGGCCCCCTGGGGCTTTCTTT. Amino acid sequence: CASSYGPPGAFF.

V and J are TRBV6-5 and TRBJ1-6; D unclear. This CDR3 is built from 16 residues. The germline V gene encodes CDR1 MNHEY and CDR2 SVGAGI. Deletions cut 2 bases from V and 10 bases from J, with 18 bases between. The CDR3 loop reads CASSYNGGNRGSPLHF. CDR3 DNA: TGTGCCAGCAGTTACAACGGAGGGAACCGAGGCTCACCCCTCCACTTT.

The rearrangement links TRBV18 to TRBJ2-7; 9 positions match TRBD1. Unmatched junction bases numbered 15, after V lost 3 bases and J lost 0 bases. This CDR3 contains 19 residues. CDR1 is KGHSH, CDR2 LQKENI, per germline. This chain's CDR3 is CASSPVSGTGSQISYEQYF. The CDR3 coding sequence is TGTGCCAGCTCACCTGTCTCTGGGACAGGGTCCCAAATCTCCTACGAGCAGTACTTC.

The rearrangement joins TRBV19 to TRBJ1-2, with D possibly TRBD1 on 6 matching bases. V lost 7 bases and J 4 bases, leaving 16 bases between the germline ends. Germline CDR1 reads LNHDA; CDR2 reads SQIVND (reference sequence). The CDR3 is 14 amino acids. CDR3 loop: CASTNIGGGYGYTF. The CDR3 bases are TGTGCCAGTACGAACATTGGGGGCGGCTATGGCTACACCTTC.

V usage is TRBV2 and J usage is TRBJ2-4, with TRBD2 as a possible D gene (5 bases). The CDR3 totals 15 residues. Trimming left V 7 bases short and J 7 bases short, with 20 bases between. The V gene's germline CDR1 is SNHLY and CDR2 FYNNEI. CDR3 nucleotide sequence: TGTGCCAGCACCCCAGAAGGGAGAACGAGGAACATTCAGTACTTC. Translated, it gives CASTPEGRTRNIQYF.

The rearrangement uses TRBV5-1 and TRBJ1-5; the D gene is possibly TRBD1 (5 bases). The CDR3 runs to 15 residues. The V and J ends lost 0 bases and 6 bases respectively, with 13 bases between them. Germline CDR1 SGHRS, CDR2 YFSETQ. DNA for the CDR3: TGCGCCAGCAGCTTGGGGGCAGGGTTGTTTCAGCCCCAGCATTTT. Protein product: CASSLGAGLFQPQHF.

This chain uses TRBV5-4 with TRBJ2-5, with D possibly matching TRBD1 (5 bases). Per the germline V gene, CDR1 is SGHNT and CDR2 is YYREEE (reference sequence). The length of the CDR3 is 14 residues. The V end was cut by 4 bases, the J end by 0 bases, with 10 bases between. CDR3 sequence: CASSRKTDQETQYF. The CDR3 bases are TGTGCCAGCAGCCGGAAGACAGACCAAGAGACCCAGTACTTC.

The chain recombines TRBV2 with TRBJ1-6, with unresolved D. The CDR3 totals 13 residues. V gave up 7 bases and J gave up 10 bases, with 14 bases separating them. CDR1 is SNHLY, CDR2 FYNNEI, per germline. CDR3 in amino acids: CASKEGVGSPLHF. For the CDR3, the DNA is TGTGCCAGCAAGGAGGGAGTAGGGTCACCCCTCCACTTT.

The table lists this clone with a count of one. The chain recombines TRBV19 with TRBJ1-2, with 7 bases aligning to TRBD1. The CDR3 runs to 14 residues. Per the germline V gene, CDR1 is LNHDA and CDR2 is SQIVND (reference sequence). V dropped 6 bases and J dropped 9; count of bases not matched to a gene: 13. The CDR3 region is CASSPGGDRRSYTF. The CDR3 DNA follows: TGTGCCAGTAGCCCAGGTGGGGACAGAAGGAGCTACACCTTC.

The chain combines TRBV5-1 with TRBJ1-1; 7 positions match TRBD1. Germline loops: CDR1 SGHRS, CDR2 YFSETQ. J gave up 1 base and V 4 bases, and 10 bases lay outside the gene matches. This CDR3 has 16 residues. CDR3: CASSPRADRRNTEAFF. As DNA, the CDR3 is TGCGCCAGCAGCCCTAGAGCGGACAGGCGGAACACTGAAGCTTTCTTT.

The V gene is TRBV5-6, the J gene TRBJ2-7; D may be TRBD2 (6 bases). CDR3 length: 13 amino acids. Germline V gives CDR1 SGHDT, CDR2 YYEEEE. V was cut by 0 bases and J by 7 bases, with 11 bases left in between. CDR3 in amino acids: CASSLALAGEQYF. The CDR3 region has the DNA TGTGCCAGCAGCTTGGCCCTGGCGGGGGAGCAGTACTTC.

To note about this clone: The same CDR3 is also encoded by other DNA sequences in this sample. This chain uses TRBV12-3 or TRBV12-4 with TRBJ1-6; 9 bases are a match to TRBD1. The CDR3 sequence is 13 residues long. With 5 bases clipped from V and 7 bases from J, the junction kept 0 bases outside the gene matches. The CDR3 DNA sequence: TGTGCCAGCAGTGGACAGGGGAATTCACCCCTCCACTTT. Amino acid sequence: CASSGQGNSPLHF.

V is TRBV30 and J is TRBJ1-5; D is perhaps TRBD1 (6 bases). V gave up 4 bases and J gave up 5 bases, with 12 bases separating them. This CDR3 contains 13 residues. The germline CDR1 and CDR2 sequences are GTSNPN and SVGIG (reference sequence). The CDR3 DNA is TGTGCCTGGACGACAGGCTCGGATCAGCCCCAGCATTTT. Translation gives CAWTTGSDQPQHF. Full variable domain (rest looked up from reference TRBV30 and TRBJ1-5): SQTIHQWPATLVQPVGSPLSLECTVEGTSNPNLYWYRQAAGRGLQLLFYSVGIGQISSEVPQNLSASRPQDRQFILSSKKLLLSDSGFYLCAWTTGSDQPQHFGDGTRLSIL.